Presented here are 21 T cell receptor beta chains from one specimen sequenced in a study of T cell repertoires in cytomegalovirus infection. TCRdb re-derived calls from the reads in MiXCR, one entry per CDR3 protein. The repertoire consists of approximately 200,000 distinct CDR3 sequences, with over 20% occurring once and the leading ten covering approximately 18%. The sequenced material came from CD8+ T cells from PBMCs. The receptors originated from a human donor in good health (CMV status not recorded). Some clones in this sample may be carry-over from other donors' samples.

The rearrangement uses TRBV29-1 and TRBJ2-7; 13 nucleotides line up with TRBD2. This CDR3 is built from 15 residues. V lost 0 bases and J lost 4; bases outside the gene matches: 3. Germline CDR1 SQVTM, CDR2 ANQGSEA. This CDR3 is CSVEDRLAGGYEQYF. The CDR3 coding sequence is TGCAGCGTTGAAGATCGACTAGCGGGAGGTTACGAGCAGTACTTC.

There are many counts of this clonotype. The rearrangement uses TRBV28 and TRBJ1-2; D possibly corresponds to TRBD1 (5 bases). In germline, CDR1 is MDHEN, CDR2 SYDVKM. Trimming pared 5 bases from V and 8 bases from J, leaving 24 bases between. This CDR3 region has 16 residues. CDR3 DNA: TGTGCCAGCAGTCTCACCCTCCGGACAATTCGCGAGGGCTACACCTTC. Protein product: CASSLTLRTIREGYTF.

The V call is TRBV7-9, the J call TRBJ1-1; no reliable D call. V was pared by 3 bases and J by 2 bases, with 7 bases between. Germline loops: CDR1 SEHNR, CDR2 FQNEAQ (reference sequence). CDR3 size: 13 residues. DNA of the CDR3: TGTGCCAGCAGCTTTCGATTTAACACTGAAGCTTTCTTT. It yields the protein CASSFRFNTEAFF.

The V and J genes are TRBV7-8 and TRBJ2-2; 9 bases match TRBD1. There are 17 residues in the CDR3. V was pared by 5 bases and J by 7 bases, with 14 bases of the junction left unmatched. Germline V gene sequence: CDR1 SGHVS, CDR2 FQNEAQ. The CDR3 loop is CASSPTDRGLLDGELFF. The DNA for the CDR3 is TGTGCCAGCAGCCCGACCGACAGGGGGTTATTGGACGGGGAGCTGTTTTTT.

The chain employs TRBV20-1 and TRBJ1-1; TRBD1 agrees at 8 bases. The CDR3 extends over 13 amino acids. The V segment lost 2 bases and the J segment 8 bases; nucleotides outside the gene matches: 7. The germline gives CDR1 DFQATT, CDR2 SNEGSKA (reference sequence). The chain's CDR3 is CSARRTGILEAFF. CDR3 nucleotide sequence: TGCAGTGCTAGACGGACAGGGATATTAGAAGCTTTCTTT.

The sample holds many counts of this clonotype. V and J are TRBV12-3 or TRBV12-4 and TRBJ1-1; D uncertain. This CDR3 is built from 13 residues. Trimming took 7 bases from V and 0 from J, leaving 9 bases between them. CDR3 region: CASTWTVNTEAFF. The CDR3 DNA reads TGTGCCAGCACCTGGACGGTGAACACTGAAGCTTTCTTT.

J is TRBJ1-1 and V is TRBV5-6; D possibly corresponds to TRBD1 (5 bases). The CDR3 has 15 residues. Germline V gives CDR1 SGHDT, CDR2 YYEEEE. V was clipped by 0 bases and J by 1 base, with 10 bases between them. This CDR3 reads CASSLAGGANTEAFF. CDR3 DNA sequence: TGTGCCAGCAGCTTGGCGGGAGGGGCGAACACTGAAGCTTTCTTT.

Only a few counts were recorded for this clonotype. V usage is TRBV6-5 and J usage is TRBJ2-5; D possibly corresponds to TRBD1 (6 bases). Trimming pared 6 bases from V and 3 bases from J, leaving 17 bases between. Germline CDR1 MNHEY, CDR2 SVGAGI. The CDR3 covers 15 residues. The CDR3 DNA reads TGTGCCAGCAGCCCCTCACGGTACAGGGAAGAGACCCAGTACTTC. Residues: CASSPSRYREETQYF.

This clonotype was seen repeatedly, ten times or more. This chain connects TRBV7-3 to TRBJ2-1, with D perhaps matching TRBD1 or TRBD2 (5 bases each). Germline values: CDR1 SGHTA, CDR2 FQGTGA. There are 17 residues in the CDR3. V lost 5 bases to trimming and J lost 5 bases, with 22 bases between them. In DNA, the CDR3 is TGTGCCAGCAGCATGAACCCCCGGGGCGTTGGTGACAATGAGCAGTTCTTC. Amino acid sequence: CASSMNPRGVGDNEQFF.

This clonotype was detected a few times. This CDR3 reads CATSGGPRELFF. CDR3 sequence (DNA): TGTGCCACTTCGGGGGGACCTCGGGAGCTGTTTTTT. The V gene is TRBV7-6, the J gene TRBJ2-2, with 7 bases aligning to TRBD2. V gave up 10 bases and J gave up 9 bases; unmatched junction bases: 8. Germline-derived CDR1 and CDR2 are SGHVS and FNYEAQ. This CDR3 has 12 residues.

Note on this clonotype: Being one base from a much bigger clone, this may be a read error. V is TRBV7-6 and J is TRBJ2-3; TRBD2 might be the D (6 bases). Germline CDR1 reads SGHVS; CDR2 reads FNYEAQ. The ends were cut back, 5 bases at V and 5 bases at J, with 17 bases in the middle. The CDR3 sequence is 15 residues long. This chain's CDR3 is CASSPRNIGGDTQYF. The CDR3 DNA reads as TGTGCCAGCAGCCCAAGAAATATCGGGGGAGATACGCAGTATTTT.

V and J are TRBV4-2 and TRBJ2-2; no reliable D call. Per germline, CDR1 LGHNA and CDR2 YNFKEQ. The CDR3 extends over 18 amino acids. V was trimmed by 0 bases and J by 0 bases, leaving 14 bases between them. The CDR3 is CASSQDLMSLSNTGELFF. CDR3 DNA sequence: TGTGCCAGCAGCCAAGATTTGATGTCACTGTCGAACACCGGGGAGCTGTTTTTT.

In regard to this clonotype: A much larger clone lies one base from this, so it may be a read error. J is TRBJ2-5 and V is TRBV12-3 or TRBV12-4, with unresolved D. CDR3 length: 14 residues. V lost 3 bases and J 5 bases, leaving 13 bases between the germline ends. Here the CDR3 DNA reads TGTGCCAGCAGTTTCGGCGAGTTGAGGGAGACCCAGTACTTC. Its protein is CASSFGELRETQYF.

This clonotype has more than one count but fewer than ten. The CDR3 DNA reads as TGTGCCAGCAGTACCCCAGCGGGGGAATACAATGAGCAGTTCTTC. Its translation is CASSTPAGEYNEQFF. The chain couples TRBV6-5 to TRBJ2-1; 8 bases line up with TRBD2. The germline V gene encodes CDR1 MNHEY and CDR2 SVGAGI. The CDR3 sequence is 15 residues long. V lost 5 bases to trimming and J lost 4 bases; unmatched junction nucleotides: 7.

The chain employs TRBV10-2 and TRBJ2-3; D perhaps matches TRBD2 (6 bases). The CDR3 is 14 residues long. Germline lookup yields CDR1 WSHSY and CDR2 SAAADI. V lost 7 bases to trimming and J lost 6 bases, with 17 bases between them. Here the CDR3 DNA reads TGCGCCAGCATTAGCGGTCTAGGTTGGGATACGCAGTATTTT. Protein sequence: CASISGLGWDTQYF.

Points on this clonotype: Compared with germline, one end of the junction differs, possibly owing to a read error. The chain has TRBV7-9 and TRBJ2-1, with 8 bases identical to TRBD2. The CDR3 loop spans 15 amino acids. Germline V gene data show CDR1 as SEHNR and CDR2 as FQNEAQ (reference sequence). The CDR3 sequence: CANSPRVAGYNEQFF. For the CDR3, the DNA is TGTGCCAACAGCCCCCGTGTAGCGGGGTACAATGAGCAGTTCTTC. Supplemented by reference TRBV7-9 and TRBJ2-1, the full variable domain reads DTGVSQNPRHKITKRGQNVTFRCDPISEHNRLYWYRQTLGQGPEFLTYFQNEAQLEKSRLLSDRFSAERPKGSFSTLEIQRTEQGDSAMYLCANSPRVAGYNEQFFGPGTRLTVL.

Only a few counts were recorded for this clonotype. V and J are TRBV28 and TRBJ2-3; possible D gene TRBD1, 6 bases. Germline-derived CDR1 and CDR2 are MDHEN and SYDVKM. Trimming removed 1 base from V and 4 bases from J, with 15 bases in between. This CDR3 has 16 residues. This chain's CDR3 is CASSLFETGLADTQYF. In DNA, the CDR3 is TGTGCCAGCAGTTTATTCGAAACAGGGCTAGCAGATACGCAGTATTTT. The variable domain in full, completed from reference TRBV28 and TRBJ2-3, reads DVKVTQSSRYLVKRTGEKVFLECVQDMDHENMFWYRQDPGLGLRLIYFSYDVKMKEKGDIPEGYSVSREKKERFSLILESASTNQTSMYLCASSLFETGLADTQYFGPGTRLTVL.

The rearrangement joins TRBV7-9 to TRBJ1-6, with a weak D call TRBD1 (5 bases). This CDR3 is 15 amino acids long. CDR1 and CDR2 from the germline V gene are SEHNR and FQNEAQ (reference sequence). V was cut by 5 bases and J by 5 bases, with 13 bases left in between. CDR3 loop: CASSGWGEDNSPLHF. The CDR3 DNA is TGTGCCAGCAGCGGCTGGGGGGAAGATAATTCACCCCTCCACTTT.

This clonotype was seen many times. The V and J genes are TRBV7-6 and TRBJ1-1; weak D call: TRBD1 (5 bases). Deletions cut 3 bases from V and 4 bases from J, with 9 bases between. The CDR3 covers 13 residues. Germline V gene lookup returns CDR1 SGHVS and CDR2 FNYEAQ. This CDR3 reads CASSLTAGTEAFF. CDR3 in DNA: TGTGCCAGCAGCTTGACAGCGGGCACTGAAGCTTTCTTT.

This clonotype was detected a few times. The CDR3 region has the DNA TGTGCCAGCAGCCTCGACAGGGTGGGCTACGAGCAGTACTTC. Its protein product is CASSLDRVGYEQYF. The chain joins TRBV28 to TRBJ2-7, with 7 bases matching TRBD1. The J segment lost 3 bases and the V segment lost 6 bases, leaving 8 bases of the junction unmatched. This CDR3 contains 14 residues. Germline V gene lookup returns CDR1 MDHEN and CDR2 SYDVKM.

This clonotype was recorded at least ten times. The genes are TRBV28 and TRBJ2-5; 7 bases map to TRBD2. CDR1 and CDR2 from the germline V gene are MDHEN and SYDVKM. J gave up 0 bases and V 3 bases, and 4 bases lay outside the gene matches. This CDR3 contains 15 residues. Here the CDR3 DNA reads TGTGCCAGCAGTTTCGCAGGGAGGGACCAAGAGACCCAGTACTTC. Translating gives CASSFAGRDQETQYF. Drawing the rest from reference TRBV28 and TRBJ2-5, the complete variable domain is DVKVTQSSRYLVKRTGEKVFLECVQDMDHENMFWYRQDPGLGLRLIYFSYDVKMKEKGDIPEGYSVSREKKERFSLILESASTNQTSMYLCASSFAGRDQETQYFGPGTRLLVL.